The 24 T cell receptor beta chains reported below all come from one sample, sequenced in a study of blood T cell repertoires in COVID-19. This table comes from immunoSEQ multiplex PCR, and its TCRdb copy is limited to in-frame clones, with some not included. The sample yields a few hundred thousand clones, roughly 85% seen once. The sequenced material came from peripheral blood. These TCRs come from a woman between 65 and 79 years old with COVID-19, enrolled during active disease.

V usage is TRBV7-3 and J usage is TRBJ1-6; D call uncertain. V was clipped by 0 bases and J by 5 bases, with 8 bases between them. CDR1 SGHTA and CDR2 FQGTGA come from the germline V gene. There are 15 residues in the CDR3. The CDR3 DNA is TGTGCCAGCAGCTTAACGGGCCAAGATAATTCACCCCTCCACTTT. Translating gives CASSLTGQDNSPLHF.

Only a few counts were recorded for this clone. V and J are TRBV10-3 and TRBJ2-4; 7 bases match TRBD1. This CDR3 is built from 15 residues. Germline assignment: CDR1 ENHRY and CDR2 SYGVKD. Unmatched junction bases numbered 2, after V lost 2 bases and J lost 1 base. The DNA for the CDR3 is TGTGCCATCAGTGAGGAACAGGGGGCCAAAAACATTCAGTACTTC. It yields the protein CAISEEQGAKNIQYF.

The rearrangement joins TRBV5-6 to TRBJ2-1, with 8 bases lining up with TRBD2. J gave up 8 bases and V 0 bases, and 16 bases lay outside the gene matches. The CDR3 length is 18 residues. Germline assignment: CDR1 SGHDT and CDR2 YYEEEE. The CDR3 spells CASSLAPHPGGAWDEQFF. The CDR3 DNA sequence: TGTGCCAGCAGCTTGGCCCCTCATCCGGGGGGGGCCTGGGATGAGCAGTTCTTC.

The chain employs TRBV18 and TRBJ1-5; weak D call: TRBD1 (5 bases). V was shortened by 2 bases and J by 7 bases, with 21 bases between the two germline ends. The CDR3 is 17 amino acids. Per the germline V gene, CDR1 is KGHSH and CDR2 is LQKENI. The CDR3 reads CASSPWYQQGVVQPQHF. Here the CDR3 DNA reads TGTGCCAGCTCACCATGGTACCAACAAGGGGTTGTACAGCCCCAGCATTTT. Drawing the rest from reference TRBV18 and TRBJ1-5, the complete variable domain is NAGVMQNPRHLVRRRGQEARLRCSPMKGHSHVYWYRQLPEEGLKFMVYLQKENIIDESGMPKERFSAEFPKEGPSILRIQQVVRGDSAAYFCASSPWYQQGVVQPQHFGDGTRLSIL.

This clone is a singleton in its sample. This chain uses TRBV5-1 with TRBJ2-5; 8 bases are a match to TRBD2. There are 14 residues in the CDR3. Germline CDR1 and CDR2: SGHRS and YFSETQ. Unmatched junction bases numbered 6, after V lost 3 bases and J lost 5 bases. CDR3 nucleotide sequence: TGCGCCAGCAGCTCTGCGGGGGGTATGGAGACCCAGTACTTC. Translation: CASSSAGGMETQYF.

The chain links TRBV7-2 to TRBJ1-5, with D uncertain. Germline CDR1 SGHTA, CDR2 FQGNSA. The CDR3 totals 13 residues. Trimming took off 2 bases at V and 6 bases at J, with 8 bases between the two ends. The CDR3 bases are TGTGCCAGCAGCTTATTTCCCGGTCAGCCCCAGCATTTT. Translation gives CASSLFPGQPQHF.

The chain is built from TRBV18 and TRBJ2-7; perhaps TRBD2 as D (7 bases). The CDR3 sequence is 15 residues long. Germline V gene data show CDR1 as KGHSH and CDR2 as LQKENI. The V end was cut by 2 bases, the J end by 9 bases, with 20 bases between. Here the CDR3 reads CASSPSGTGQIGQYF. CDR3 sequence (DNA): TGTGCCAGCTCACCAAGCGGGACGGGACAAATAGGGCAGTACTTC.

The chain joins TRBV14 to TRBJ2-1; tentatively, D is TRBD2 (6 bases). From germline, CDR1 is SGHDN and CDR2 FVKESK. V shed 0 bases and J shed 8 bases, with 11 bases lying between them. This CDR3 comprises 14 residues. The DNA of the CDR3 is TGTGCCAGCAGCCAAGAAGTGGGCGGGGATGAGCAGTTCTTC. This encodes CASSQEVGGDEQFF.

The genes are TRBV19 and TRBJ2-4; D is possibly TRBD1 (6 bases). This CDR3 spans 17 amino acids. Per the germline V gene, CDR1 is LNHDA and CDR2 is SQIVND (reference sequence). V shed 1 base and J shed 6 bases, with 19 bases lying between them. The CDR3 protein is CASSIAGQMVIPNIQYF. The CDR3 DNA follows: TGTGCCAGTAGTATAGCAGGACAGATGGTAATACCAAACATTCAGTACTTC. Supplemented by reference TRBV19 and TRBJ2-4, the full variable domain reads DGGITQSPKYLFRKEGQNVTLSCEQNLNHDAMYWYRQDPGQGLRLIYYSQIVNDFQKGDIAEGYSVSREKKESFPLTVTSAQKNPTAFYLCASSIAGQMVIPNIQYFGAGTRLSVL.

This chain joins TRBV7-8 and TRBJ2-5; 13 nucleotides align to TRBD2. V lost 8 bases and J lost 2; bases outside the gene matches: 2. Germline CDR1 and CDR2: SGHVS and FQNEAQ. The CDR3 has 14 amino acids. This CDR3 is CASGTSGAQETQYF. In nucleotides, the CDR3 is TGTGCCAGCGGGACTAGCGGGGCTCAAGAGACCCAGTACTTC.

This chain links TRBV28 with TRBJ1-2, with D tentatively TRBD1 (6 bases). V was cut by 4 bases and J by 8 bases, with 23 bases left in between. CDR3 length equals 16 residues. Germline CDR1 reads MDHEN; CDR2 reads SYDVKM. As DNA, the CDR3 is TGTGCCAGCAGTTCGACAGGAGGTTTTTTTAATTTGGGCTACACCTTC. Amino acids: CASSSTGGFFNLGYTF.

The CDR3 loop is CASSPSGTNEKLFF. In nucleotides, the CDR3 is TGTGCCAGTAGTCCGAGCGGGACTAATGAAAAACTGTTTTTT. The J gene is TRBJ1-4, the V gene TRBV19; D is unresolved. Germline V CDR1 and CDR2: LNHDA, SQIVND (reference sequence). Between the trimmed V and J ends, which lost 5 bases and 2 bases, there was a span of 9 bases. CDR3 length: 14 residues. The full variable domain, with the rest looked up from reference TRBV19 and TRBJ1-4, is DGGITQSPKYLFRKEGQNVTLSCEQNLNHDAMYWYRQDPGQGLRLIYYSQIVNDFQKGDIAEGYSVSREKKESFPLTVTSAQKNPTAFYLCASSPSGTNEKLFFGSGTQLSVL.

The V and J genes are TRBV9 and TRBJ1-6; 7 positions agree with TRBD1. V lost 2 bases and J lost 5; bases outside the gene matches: 7. Germline CDR1 reads SGDLS; CDR2 reads YYNGEE. The CDR3 is 16 residues long. The chain's CDR3 is CASSVSGTEDNSPLHF. In DNA form, the CDR3 reads TGTGCCAGCAGCGTCTCCGGGACAGAAGATAATTCACCCCTCCACTTT.

The chain carries TRBV11-3 and TRBJ2-3, with 7 bases fitting TRBD1. Unmatched junction bases numbered 12, after V lost 5 bases and J lost 1 base. The CDR3 runs to 17 residues. Germline V lookup: CDR1 SGHNT, CDR2 YENEEA. CDR3 residues: CASSERTGRGGTDTQYF. CDR3 nucleotide sequence: TGTGCCAGCAGCGAACGGACAGGTCGAGGGGGCACAGATACGCAGTATTTT. Looking up the rest from reference TRBV11-3 and TRBJ2-3 gives the full variable domain: EAGVVQSPRYKIIEKKQPVAFWCNPISGHNTLYWYLQNLGQGPELLIRYENEEAVDDSQLPKDRFSAERLKGVDSTLKIQPAELGDSAVYLCASSERTGRGGTDTQYFGPGTRLTVL.

The DNA of the CDR3 is TGTGCCAGCAGTTGGACTAGCACCTCCTTACAAGAGACCCAGTACTTC. Translated: CASSWTSTSLQETQYF. The chain links TRBV6-6 to TRBJ2-5; 8 bases agree with TRBD2. This CDR3 contains 16 residues. The V gene's germline CDR1 is MNHNY and CDR2 SVGAGI (reference sequence). The V and J ends lost 4 bases and 2 bases, in that order; junction bases with no gene match: 9.

The V call is TRBV19, the J call TRBJ2-2; D perhaps matches TRBD1 (5 bases). Germline CDR1 reads LNHDA; CDR2 reads SQIVND (reference sequence). CDR3 length equals 14 residues. Trimming removed 6 bases at V and 6 bases at J, with 14 bases between. CDR3 DNA sequence: TGTGCCAGTAGGGTGGCAGGGCTGGCCGGGGAGCTGTTTTTT. Its translation is CASRVAGLAGELFF.

The V gene is TRBV6-6, the J gene TRBJ1-3; D is possibly TRBD1 (5 bases). The V and J ends lost 7 bases and 0 bases respectively, with 16 bases between them. The CDR3 is made up of 16 amino acids. Germline assignment: CDR1 MNHNY and CDR2 SVGAGI (reference sequence). CDR3 coding DNA: TGTGCCAGCAAACTCAGGGATTTCAGCTCTGGAAACACCATATATTTT. It codes for CASKLRDFSSGNTIYF.

The chain links TRBV27 to TRBJ1-5; 8 positions match TRBD1. The V segment lost 8 bases and the J segment 1 base; nucleotides outside the gene matches: 13. Germline V gene sequence: CDR1 MNHEY, CDR2 SMNVEV (reference sequence). This CDR3 has 17 amino acids. The DNA for the CDR3 is TGTGCCAGCGGTAGTTATGGACAGGGACTAAGCAATCAGCCCCAGCATTTT. This sequence encodes CASGSYGQGLSNQPQHF.

The V and J genes are TRBV7-9 and TRBJ1-1; D is uncertain. Trimming shortened V by 5 bases and J by 4 bases, and 17 bases separated the two germline ends. The CDR3 is 15 amino acids. CDR1 and CDR2 from the germline V gene are SEHNR and FQNEAQ (reference sequence). CDR3 sequence reads: CASSPMGSSSTEAFF. CDR3 DNA: TGTGCCAGCAGCCCAATGGGGAGCAGCAGCACTGAAGCTTTCTTT. The full variable domain, rest sourced from reference TRBV7-9 and TRBJ1-1, is DTGVSQNPRHKITKRGQNVTFRCDPISEHNRLYWYRQTLGQGPEFLTYFQNEAQLEKSRLLSDRFSAERPKGSFSTLEIQRTEQGDSAMYLCASSPMGSSSTEAFFGQGTRLTVV.

In its sample, this clone was seen once. The genes are TRBV10-3 and TRBJ2-1, with D tentatively TRBD2 (6 bases). Germline lookup yields CDR1 ENHRY and CDR2 SYGVKD. Between the trimmed V and J ends, which lost 8 bases and 2 bases, there was a span of 7 bases. CDR3 length: 12 amino acids. In nucleotides, the CDR3 is TGTGCCATCGGGACTCCCTACAATGAGCAGTTCTTC. This codes for CAIGTPYNEQFF.

The V and J genes are TRBV19 and TRBJ1-1; the D gene is possibly TRBD1 (5 bases). This CDR3 region has 13 residues. CDR1 is LNHDA, CDR2 SQIVND, per germline (reference sequence). Deletions cut 4 bases from V and 3 bases from J, with 9 bases between. CDR3 residues: CASSKGVDTEAFF. Written as DNA, the CDR3 is TGTGCCAGTAGTAAAGGGGTTGACACTGAAGCTTTCTTT.

The rearrangement links TRBV19 to TRBJ2-1, with D maybe TRBD2 (6 bases). Between the trimmed V and J ends, which lost 5 bases and 5 bases, there was a span of 10 bases. The CDR3 spans 13 residues. The germline CDR1 and CDR2 sequences are LNHDA and SQIVND (reference sequence). CDR3 sequence: CASSVGSNNEQFF. The CDR3 DNA sequence: TGTGCCAGTAGTGTCGGGAGTAACAATGAGCAGTTCTTC. Together with reference TRBV19 and TRBJ2-1, the CDR3 gives the full variable domain: DGGITQSPKYLFRKEGQNVTLSCEQNLNHDAMYWYRQDPGQGLRLIYYSQIVNDFQKGDIAEGYSVSREKKESFPLTVTSAQKNPTAFYLCASSVGSNNEQFFGPGTRLTVL.

The chain combines TRBV29-1 with TRBJ2-3; TRBD2 matches 14 bases. The CDR3 totals 15 residues. Trimming at V came to 4 bases and at J to 4 bases, leaving 4 bases not matched to a gene. The germline gives CDR1 SQVTM, CDR2 ANQGSEA. This chain's CDR3 is CSVAGTSGSPDTQYF. The CDR3 DNA follows: TGCAGCGTTGCCGGGACTAGCGGGAGCCCAGATACGCAGTATTTT.

This chain joins TRBV24-1 and TRBJ2-2, with a weak D call TRBD2 (5 bases). The germline V and J ends were trimmed by 3 bases and 1 base, with 14 bases remaining between them. The CDR3 contains 17 residues. Germline CDR1 is KGHDR and CDR2 is SFDVKD. CDR3 in amino acids: CATSDPARAGNTGELFF. The CDR3 DNA reads as TGTGCCACCAGTGATCCCGCCCGGGCGGGGAACACCGGGGAGCTGTTTTTT.